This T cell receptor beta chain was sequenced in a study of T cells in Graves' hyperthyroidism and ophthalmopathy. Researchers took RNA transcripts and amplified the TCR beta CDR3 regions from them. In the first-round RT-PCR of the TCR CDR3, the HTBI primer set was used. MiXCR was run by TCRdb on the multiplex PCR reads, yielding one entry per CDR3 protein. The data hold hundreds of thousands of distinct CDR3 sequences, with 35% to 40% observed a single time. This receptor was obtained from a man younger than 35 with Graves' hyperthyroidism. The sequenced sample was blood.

CDR3 protein: CASSTTQNDEQYF. CDR3 sequence (DNA): TGTGCCAGTAGTACGACTCAAAACGACGAGCAGTACTTC. The chain combines TRBV19 with TRBJ2-7; D is undetermined. Germline loops: CDR1 LNHDA, CDR2 SQIVND (reference sequence). V was pared by 4 bases and J by 5 bases, with 12 bases between. This CDR3 has 13 amino acids.